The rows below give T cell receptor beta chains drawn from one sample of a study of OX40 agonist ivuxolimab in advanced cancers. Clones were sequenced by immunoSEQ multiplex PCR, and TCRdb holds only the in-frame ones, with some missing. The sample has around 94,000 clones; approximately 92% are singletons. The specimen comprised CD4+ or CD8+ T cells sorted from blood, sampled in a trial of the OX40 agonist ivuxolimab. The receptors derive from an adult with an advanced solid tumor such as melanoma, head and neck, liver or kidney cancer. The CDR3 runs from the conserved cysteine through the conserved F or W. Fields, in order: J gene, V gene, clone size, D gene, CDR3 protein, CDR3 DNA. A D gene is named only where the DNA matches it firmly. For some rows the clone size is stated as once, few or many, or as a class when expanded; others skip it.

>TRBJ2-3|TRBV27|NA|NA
CASSLSWTDTQYF
TGTGCCAGCAGTTTATCTTGGACAGATACGCAGTATTTT
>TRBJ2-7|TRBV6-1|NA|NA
CASSEYQAYEQYF
TGTGCCAGCAGTGAGTACCAGGCCTACGAGCAGTACTTC
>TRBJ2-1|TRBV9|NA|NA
CASSGAGNEQFF
TGTGCCAGCAGCGGGGCTGGTAATGAGCAGTTCTTC
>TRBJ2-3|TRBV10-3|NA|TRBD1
CAISEAGGEDTQYF
TGTGCCATCAGTGAGGCAGGGGGCGAGGATACGCAGTATTTT
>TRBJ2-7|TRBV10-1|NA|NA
CASSETGDTYEQYF
TGCGCCAGCAGTGAAACAGGTGATACCTACGAGCAGTACTTC
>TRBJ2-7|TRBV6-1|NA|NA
CASSEVEGANYEQYF
TGTGCCAGCAGTGAAGTGGAGGGGGCGAACTACGAGCAGTACTTC
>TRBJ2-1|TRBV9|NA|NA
CASSVAWGGNNEQFF
TGTGCCAGCAGCGTAGCGTGGGGCGGAAATAATGAGCAGTTCTTC
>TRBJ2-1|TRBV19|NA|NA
CASSPQGISADEQFF
TGTGCCAGTAGTCCCCAGGGGATCAGCGCTGATGAGCAGTTCTTC
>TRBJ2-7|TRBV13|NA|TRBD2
CASSSLWASGSDEQYF
TGTGCCAGCAGCTCCCTTTGGGCTAGCGGGAGCGACGAGCAGTACTTC
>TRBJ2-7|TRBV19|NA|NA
CASSILPQYEQYF
TGTGCCAGTAGTATTCTTCCTCAATACGAGCAGTACTTC
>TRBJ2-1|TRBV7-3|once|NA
CASSQSRGSSYNEQFF
TGTGCCAGCAGCCAGTCGAGGGGAAGCTCCTACAATGAGCAGTTCTTC
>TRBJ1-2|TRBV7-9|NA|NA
CASSHRDINYGYTF
TGTGCCAGCAGCCACAGGGACATTAACTATGGCTACACCTTC
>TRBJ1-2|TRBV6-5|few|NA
CASSYGREGYTF
TGTGCCAGCAGTTACGGCAGGGAAGGCTACACCTTC
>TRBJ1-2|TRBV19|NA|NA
CASSPSRENYGYTF
TGTGCCAGTAGCCCCTCCCGGGAGAACTATGGCTACACCTTC
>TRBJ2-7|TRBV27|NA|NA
CASSPSQGYYFYEQYF
TGTGCCAGCAGTCCCTCTCAGGGCTACTACTTCTACGAGCAGTACTTC
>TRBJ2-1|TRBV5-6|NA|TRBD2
CASSLYPGGTSGNEQFF
TGTGCCAGCAGCTTGTACCCTGGCGGGACTAGCGGGAATGAGCAGTTCTTC
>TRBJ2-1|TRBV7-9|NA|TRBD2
CASRLAGGDNEQFF
TGTGCCAGCAGACTAGCGGGAGGGGATAATGAGCAGTTCTTC
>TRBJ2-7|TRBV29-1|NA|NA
CSVAGGISYEQYF
TGCAGCGTTGCCGGGGGTATCTCCTACGAGCAGTACTTC
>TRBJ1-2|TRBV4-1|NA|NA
CASSQDREEPNYGYTF
TGCGCCAGCAGCCAAGACAGGGAAGAACCTAACTATGGCTACACCTTC
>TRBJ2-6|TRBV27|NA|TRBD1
CASSLSLWTGQPGANVLTF
TGTGCCAGCAGTTTATCGCTTTGGACAGGGCAGCCTGGGGCCAACGTCCTGACTTTC
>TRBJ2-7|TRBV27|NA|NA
CASSFDYEQYF
TGTGCCAGCAGTTTTGACTACGAGCAGTACTTC
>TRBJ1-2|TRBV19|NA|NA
CASSKENYGYTF
TGTGCCAGTAGTAAAGAGAACTATGGCTACACCTTC
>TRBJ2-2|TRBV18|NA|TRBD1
CASSPRRTGDNTGELFF
TGTGCCAGCTCACCACGGAGAACAGGGGATAACACCGGGGAGCTGTTTTTT
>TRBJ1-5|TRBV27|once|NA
CASIPSGGGQPQHF
TGTGCCAGCATACCCAGTGGTGGAGGACAGCCCCAGCATTTT
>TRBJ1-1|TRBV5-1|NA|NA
CASSFDGPGTEAFF
TGCGCCAGCAGCTTCGACGGCCCGGGGACTGAAGCTTTCTTT
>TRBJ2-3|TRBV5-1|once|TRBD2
CASSWGGSTDTQYF
TGCGCCAGCAGCTGGGGGGGTTCGACAGATACGCAGTATTTT
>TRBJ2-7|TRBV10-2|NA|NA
CASSGGYEQYF
TGCGCCAGCAGTGGTGGGTACGAGCAGTACTTC
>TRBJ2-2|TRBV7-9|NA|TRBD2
CASSLRTSGSSNTGELFF
TGTGCCAGCAGCTTAAGGACTAGCGGGAGCAGTAACACCGGGGAGCTGTTTTTT
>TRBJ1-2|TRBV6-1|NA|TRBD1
CASSSGTGGYYGYTF
TGTGCCAGCAGTTCCGGGACAGGGGGCTATTATGGCTACACCTTC
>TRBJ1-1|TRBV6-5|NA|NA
CASSPQGWAEAFF
TGTGCCAGCAGCCCCCAGGGGTGGGCTGAAGCTTTCTTT
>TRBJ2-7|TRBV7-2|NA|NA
CASSSNRFYEQYF
TGTGCCAGCAGCTCTAACAGATTTTACGAGCAGTACTTC
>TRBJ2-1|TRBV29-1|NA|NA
CSVENYNEQFF
TGCAGCGTCGAAAACTACAATGAGCAGTTCTTC
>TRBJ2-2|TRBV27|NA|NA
CASSFTANTGELFF
TGTGCCAGCAGTTTTACAGCGAACACCGGGGAGCTGTTTTTT
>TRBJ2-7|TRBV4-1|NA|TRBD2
CASSQAGGTSGSSSYEQYF
TGCGCCAGCAGCCAAGCTGGCGGGACTAGCGGGAGTAGTAGCTACGAGCAGTACTTC
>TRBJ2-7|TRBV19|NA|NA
CASAGKGLYEQYF
TGTGCCAGTGCAGGAAAGGGGTTATACGAGCAGTACTTC
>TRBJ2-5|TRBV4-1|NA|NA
CASSQGGIIAHQETQYF
TGCGCCAGCAGCCAGGGTGGGATCATAGCTCACCAAGAGACCCAGTACTTC
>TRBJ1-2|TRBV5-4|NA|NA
CASSPDSLVAYGYTF
TGTGCCAGCAGCCCGGACAGTCTCGTCGCCTATGGCTACACCTTC